A selection of T cell receptor beta chains follows, all from one sample in a study of T cell repertoires in cytomegalovirus infection. Their target antigens are unknown. MiXCR, applied by TCRdb to the reads, yields one record per CDR3 protein. The table shows 450,000 to 650,000 distinct CDR3 sequences, with over 35% occurring only once. The material sequenced was cultured PBMCs, taken from culture after CMV antigen stimulation. Source of these receptors: a human donor in good health (CMV status not recorded). Some clones in this sample may be carry-over from other donors' samples. Both conserved end residues are part of each CDR3. Fields, in order: V gene, J gene, clone size, D gene, CDR3 DNA, CDR3 protein. A D gene is named only where the DNA matches it firmly. A row's size may be missing; if present it is once, few, many or a size class.

TRBV7-8	TRBJ2-7	few	TRBD2	TGTGCCAGCAGGCGGGAGCTACCCGGTTTCGAGCAGTACTTC	CASRRELPGFEQYF
TRBV10-3	TRBJ2-3	few	TRBD2	TGTGCCATCAGTACGAGCGGGGACAGCACAGATACGCAGTATTTT	CAISTSGDSTDTQYF
TRBV27	TRBJ2-7	few	NA	TGTGCCAGCAGTTCCCAGGGAGCCGAGCAGTACTTC	CASSSQGAEQYF
TRBV4-1	TRBJ2-7	NA	TRBD1	TGCGCCAGCAGCCAAGAATACAGGGGGCCCTACGAGCAGTACTTC	CASSQEYRGPYEQYF
TRBV30	TRBJ2-5	NA	NA	TGTGCCTGGAGGGAGCCAGGGTTGGAGACCCAGTACTTC	CAWREPGLETQYF
TRBV2	TRBJ2-3	NA	NA	TGTGCCAGCAGTGAACGGGACTTCGGGCAGTATTTT	CASSERDFGQYF
TRBV10-3	TRBJ1-3	NA	NA	TGTGCCATCAGTGAGAAGGGCCCGGGGAACACCATATATTTT	CAISEKGPGNTIYF
TRBV12-3/TRBV12-4	TRBJ1-1	NA	NA	TGTGCCAGCAGTTTAAATCCTGGGGCTGAAGCTTTCTTT	CASSLNPGAEAFF
TRBV28	TRBJ2-5	NA	TRBD1	TGTGCCAGCAGTCAATCGGACAGGTACCAAGAGACCCAGTACTTC	CASSQSDRYQETQYF
TRBV28	TRBJ1-4	NA	TRBD1	TGTGCCAGCGGGGGACAGGGAGATGAAAAACTGTTTTTT	CASGGQGDEKLFF
TRBV4-1	TRBJ2-1	NA	NA	TGCGCCAGCAGCCAAGAAAGGGACACTGAGCAGTTCTTC	CASSQERDTEQFF
TRBV7-2	TRBJ2-3	many	NA	TGTGCCAGCAGCTTACAGCGCACAGATACGCAGTATTTT	CASSLQRTDTQYF
TRBV6-6	TRBJ1-5	NA	NA	TGTGCCAGCAGTTACTCGGGGCAGGGCCCCGATTACCAGCATTTT	CASSYSGQGPDYQHF
TRBV15	TRBJ2-5	NA	TRBD1	TGTGCCACCAGCAGGGGCTTCAGGGGGCAAGAGACCCAGTACTTC	CATSRGFRGQETQYF
TRBV7-6	TRBJ1-5	NA	NA	TGTGCCAGCAGCCGAACGGGGAGCAGCAATCAGCCCCAGCATTTT	CASSRTGSSNQPQHF
TRBV27	TRBJ1-2	NA	NA	TGTGCCAGCAGTTTGCGGGGCCGTGACTACTATGGCTACACCTTC	CASSLRGRDYYGYTF
TRBV20-1	TRBJ2-2	NA	NA	TGCAGTGCTAGACACTCTAACACCGGGGAGCTGTTTTTT	CSARHSNTGELFF
TRBV27	TRBJ2-1	NA	NA	TGTGCCAGCAGTTTAGGGAAAGGCAGTGAGCAGTTCTTC	CASSLGKGSEQFF
TRBV7-8	TRBJ1-5	many	NA	TGTGCCAGCAGCTTCTTGGAGAATAGCAATCAGCCCCAGCATTTT	CASSFLENSNQPQHF
TRBV20-1	TRBJ1-2	few	NA	TGCAGTGCCAAAAACAGAGGGTCTCTCAGTGGCTACACCTTC	CSAKNRGSLSGYTF
TRBV7-2	TRBJ1-1	many	TRBD1	TGTGCCAGCAGCCCGCAGACAGGGGTTAACACTGAAGCTTTCTTT	CASSPQTGVNTEAFF
TRBV11-2	TRBJ1-1	NA	TRBD1	TGTGCCAGCAGCTTAGGTATGGACAGGGACACCCTGTTCTTACCTGAAGCTTTCTTT	CASSLGMDRDTLFLPEAFF
TRBV6-2/TRBV6-3	TRBJ2-7	NA	NA	TGTGCCAGCAGTCCACTCGGGAGATACGAGCAGTACTTC	CASSPLGRYEQYF
TRBV7-9	TRBJ2-7	once	NA	TGTGCCAGCAGCCGGACCCGGGACGAGCAGTACTTC	CASSRTRDEQYF
TRBV12-3/TRBV12-4	TRBJ2-7	few	NA	TGTGCCAGCAGTTTAGACCACGAGCAGTACTTC	CASSLDHEQYF
TRBV2	TRBJ2-5	NA	TRBD1	TGTGCCAGCATCCTGACAGGGGGCAAAGAGACCCAGTACTTC	CASILTGGKETQYF
TRBV12-3/TRBV12-4	TRBJ1-4	NA	NA	TGTGCCAGCAGTTTAGCGGCAGCGGGTAATGAAAAACTGTTTTTT	CASSLAAAGNEKLFF
TRBV20-1	TRBJ1-5	NA	NA	TGCAGTGCTACAGGGATCGGCAATCAGCCCCAGCATTTT	CSATGIGNQPQHF
TRBV19	TRBJ1-1	NA	NA	TGTGCCAGTAGTATAGCGGGGGACGGTGAAGCTTTCTTT	CASSIAGDGEAFF
TRBV10-3	TRBJ2-7	few	NA	TGTGCCATCGCGGCCGAGTACGAGCAGTACTTC	CAIAAEYEQYF
TRBV4-1	TRBJ2-1	NA	NA	TGCGCCAGCAGCCAAGTCCCGCTAGTCTATGAGCAGTTCTTC	CASSQVPLVYEQFF
TRBV7-8	TRBJ1-2	NA	TRBD1	TGTGCCAGCATTAAATTGGGACAGGGTGTACACTATGGCTACACCTTC	CASIKLGQGVHYGYTF
TRBV19	TRBJ2-7	NA	NA	TGTGCCAGTAGTCGACAGGGCGGGACCTACGAGCAGTACTTC	CASSRQGGTYEQYF
TRBV11-2	TRBJ2-2	few	TRBD2	TGTGCCAGCAGCCGCCGAGCGGGAGACGGCGGGGAGCTGTTTTTT	CASSRRAGDGGELFF
TRBV6-2/TRBV6-3	TRBJ2-1	once	NA	TGTGCCAGCAGCAAAGCGGGTATGGCCTCCTATGAGCAGTTCTTC	CASSKAGMASYEQFF
TRBV7-9	TRBJ2-1	NA	TRBD2	TGTGCCAGCAGCCCTGGGACTAGCGGCCGACTATACAATGAGCAGTTCTTC	CASSPGTSGRLYNEQFF
TRBV6-1	TRBJ2-7	few	NA	TGTGCCAGCAGTGAAGTTCCAAGAAGCTCCTACGAGCAGTACTTC	CASSEVPRSSYEQYF
TRBV11-3	TRBJ2-1	many	TRBD1	TGTGCCAGCAGCTTAGGACAGGGGACCTACAATGAGCAGTTCTTC	CASSLGQGTYNEQFF
TRBV7-2	TRBJ2-1	NA	NA	TGTGCCAGCAGCTTAAAAGACCTAGGAGCCAATGAGCAGTTCTTC	CASSLKDLGANEQFF
TRBV15	TRBJ1-1	few	NA	TGTGCCACCAGCAGAGTTCCCCCGGGAACGGGCACTGAAGCTTTCTTT	CATSRVPPGTGTEAFF
TRBV4-2	TRBJ2-3	NA	NA	TGTGCCAGCAGCCAAGGTCCCCAAACGCAGTATTTT	CASSQGPQTQYF
TRBV6-1	TRBJ1-4	NA	NA	TGTGCCAGCAGAAGGACAGTTAATGAAAAACTGTTTTTT	CASRRTVNEKLFF